Presented here are 11 T cell receptor beta chains from one specimen sequenced in a study of blood T cell repertoires in COVID-19. Assay: immunoSEQ multiplex PCR; the TCRdb copy retains only in-frame clones and omits some. The data hold roughly 100,000 clones, with less than 90% observed a single time. Sequenced input: peripheral blood. The source is a woman over 75 with acute or convalescent COVID-19.

This clone was found a few times. The genes are TRBV2 and TRBJ2-2; TRBD2 is a possible D gene (7 bases). CDR1 is SNHLY, CDR2 FYNNEI, per germline. V was shortened by 6 bases and J by 5 bases, with 16 bases between the two germline ends. The CDR3 covers 15 residues. CDR3 amino acids: CASRTLRGRTGELFF. CDR3 DNA sequence: TGTGCCAGCAGGACCCTGCGGGGGCGGACCGGGGAGCTGTTTTTT.

V usage is TRBV5-6 and J usage is TRBJ1-6, with D hard to call. The germline CDR1 and CDR2 sequences are SGHDT and YYEEEE. V dropped 4 bases and J dropped 5 bases, with 10 bases sitting between them. This CDR3 is 14 amino acids long. CDR3 nucleotide sequence: TGTGCCAGCAGCACCGGGTTCAATAATTCACCCCTCCACTTT. Its protein is CASSTGFNNSPLHF.

The chain uses TRBV5-1 and TRBJ2-3, with 9 bases lining up with TRBD1. With 2 bases clipped from V and 3 bases from J, the junction kept 4 bases outside the gene matches. Germline loops: CDR1 SGHRS, CDR2 YFSETQ. This CDR3 has 15 residues. CDR3 loop: CASSFGTGSTDTQYF. In DNA, the CDR3 is TGCGCCAGCAGCTTCGGGACAGGGTCAACAGATACGCAGTATTTT.

This rearrangement joins TRBV24-1 to TRBJ2-1; D possibly corresponds to TRBD1 (5 bases). This CDR3 has 13 residues. Germline lookup yields CDR1 KGHDR and CDR2 SFDVKD. Trimming took 1 base from V and 9 from J, leaving 9 bases between them. CDR3 sequence: CATSDLWTTEQFF. The CDR3 coding sequence is TGTGCCACCAGTGATTTATGGACAACTGAGCAGTTCTTC.

This clone came up once. The chain uses TRBV5-4 and TRBJ2-7, with a possible D match to TRBD2 (6 bases). CDR3 length: 15 amino acids. With 4 bases removed from V and 3 bases from J, the gap between germline ends came to 17 bases. The V gene's germline CDR1 is SGHNT and CDR2 YYREEE (reference sequence). The CDR3 DNA reads as TGTGCCAGCAGCGCCGATGGGGGGAGGATCTACGAGCAGTACTTC. Its translation is CASSADGGRIYEQYF.

The chain combines TRBV10-3 with TRBJ1-5, with TRBD1 as a possible D gene (5 bases). The CDR3 totals 13 residues. Looked up from germline, CDR1 is ENHRY and CDR2 is SYGVKD. The germline V and J ends were trimmed by 11 bases and 7 bases, with 18 bases remaining between them. The CDR3 nucleotides are TGTGCCGTGGCCTTGGGGGGAAACCAGCCCCAGCATTTT. Translation gives CAVALGGNQPQHF.

This chain's CDR3 is CAISESTDYQETQYF. The CDR3 bases are TGTGCCATCAGTGAGTCGACGGACTACCAAGAGACCCAGTACTTC. The genes are TRBV10-3 and TRBJ2-5, with D perhaps matching TRBD2 (5 bases). Germline CDR1 ENHRY, CDR2 SYGVKD. Trimming stripped 0 bases from V and 0 bases from J, with 8 bases between. This CDR3 has 15 amino acids.

This chain links TRBV2 with TRBJ2-1, with a tentative D call TRBD1 (5 bases). CDR1 and CDR2 from the germline V gene are SNHLY and FYNNEI. The V gene lost 4 bases and the J gene lost 13 bases, with 11 bases spanning the gap. The CDR3 runs to 11 residues. DNA of the CDR3: TGTGCCAGCAGTGGGGAACAGGAACAGTTCTTC. Translating it yields CASSGEQEQFF.

The J gene is TRBJ2-7, the V gene TRBV5-1; D is undetermined. Germline lookup yields CDR1 SGHRS and CDR2 YFSETQ. The V end was cut by 1 base, the J end by 4 bases, with 15 bases between. CDR3 length: 15 amino acids. The chain's CDR3 is CASSLWPGVTYEQYF. Here the CDR3 DNA reads TGCGCCAGCAGCTTGTGGCCAGGTGTAACTTACGAGCAGTACTTC.

This clone has only a few counts. The rearrangement joins TRBV19 to TRBJ1-6; 7 bases fit TRBD1. Germline CDR1 and CDR2: LNHDA and SQIVND (reference sequence). V shed 3 bases, J shed 7 bases, and the junction held 6 bases outside the gene matches. The CDR3 length is 15 residues. The CDR3 protein is CASSILTGINSPLHF. The CDR3 region has the DNA TGTGCCAGTAGTATCCTGACAGGGATAAATTCACCCCTCCACTTT.

J is TRBJ2-1 and V is TRBV12-3 or TRBV12-4; 8 positions agree with TRBD1. CDR3 length equals 12 residues. Trimming at V came to 5 bases and at J to 10 bases, leaving 4 bases not matched to a gene. The CDR3 is CASSRTGGEQFF. Here the CDR3 DNA reads TGTGCCAGCAGTCGTACAGGGGGGGAGCAGTTCTTC.